The clone carrying this TCR beta chain was counted once. This sample stems from a study of blood T cell repertoires in COVID-19. The wider study: The United States, Italy and Spain were the sources of the acute and convalescent COVID-19 samples.

In terms of age and location, participants ranged from about 18 to 95 years and lived in under 30 US areas. Recovered participants had two consecutive negative NP/OP PCR tests, healthcare professional clearance, or symptom resolution. Per germline, CDR1 MNHEY and CDR2 SMNVEV (reference sequence). The V end lost 5 bases, the J end lost 3 bases, and 13 bases lay between the germline ends. This CDR3 is built from 14 residues. Original processing notes: Amplification with reference gene primers provided the estimates of nucleated cell counts. The protocol was immunoSEQ multiplex PCR, while the TCRdb copy is restricted to in-frame clones and leaves out a portion. Clone size and the V and J calls come from that table; the DNA yielded D and trimming. The table includes about 330,000 clones, about 90% detected once.

The receptor was derived from a woman aged 25 to 39 who had recovered from COVID-19. Sequenced sample: PBMCs or T cells enriched from blood (not recorded which). The chain links TRBV27 to TRBJ1-1; D is unclear. The CDR3: CASSLSGGYTEAFF. DNA of the CDR3: TGTGCCAGCAGTCTCTCCGGCGGCTACACTGAAGCTTTCTTT.